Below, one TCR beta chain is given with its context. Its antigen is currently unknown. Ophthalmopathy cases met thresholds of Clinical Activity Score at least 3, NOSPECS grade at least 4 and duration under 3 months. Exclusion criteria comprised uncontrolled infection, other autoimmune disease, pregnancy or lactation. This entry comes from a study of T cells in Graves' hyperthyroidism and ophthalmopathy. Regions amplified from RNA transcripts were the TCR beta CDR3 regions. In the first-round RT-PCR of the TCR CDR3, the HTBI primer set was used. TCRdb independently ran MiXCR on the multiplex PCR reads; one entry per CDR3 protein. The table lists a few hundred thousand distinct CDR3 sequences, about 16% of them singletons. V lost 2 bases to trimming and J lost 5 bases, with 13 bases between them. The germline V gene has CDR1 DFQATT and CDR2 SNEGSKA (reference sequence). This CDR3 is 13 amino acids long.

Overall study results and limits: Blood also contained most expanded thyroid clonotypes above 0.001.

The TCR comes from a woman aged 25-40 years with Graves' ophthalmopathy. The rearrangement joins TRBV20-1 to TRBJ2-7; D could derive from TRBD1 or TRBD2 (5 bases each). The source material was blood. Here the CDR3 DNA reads TGCAGTGCTAGATTTTCGGGGCCCAACGAGCAGTACTTC. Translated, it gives CSARFSGPNEQYF.